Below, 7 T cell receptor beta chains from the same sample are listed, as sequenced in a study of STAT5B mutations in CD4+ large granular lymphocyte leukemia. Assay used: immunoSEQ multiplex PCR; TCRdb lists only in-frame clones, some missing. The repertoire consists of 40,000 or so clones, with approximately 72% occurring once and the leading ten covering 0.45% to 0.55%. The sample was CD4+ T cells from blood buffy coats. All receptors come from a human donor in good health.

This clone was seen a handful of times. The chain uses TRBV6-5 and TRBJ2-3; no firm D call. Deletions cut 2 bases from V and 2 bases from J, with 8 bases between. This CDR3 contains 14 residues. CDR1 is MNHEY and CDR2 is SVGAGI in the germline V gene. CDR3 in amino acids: CASSYRVPTDTQYF. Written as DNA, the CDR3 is TGTGCCAGCAGTTACAGGGTCCCCACAGATACGCAGTATTTT.

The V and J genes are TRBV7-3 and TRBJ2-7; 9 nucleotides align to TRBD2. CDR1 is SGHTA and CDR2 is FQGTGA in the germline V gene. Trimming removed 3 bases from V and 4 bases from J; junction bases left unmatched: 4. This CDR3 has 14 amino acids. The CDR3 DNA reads TGTGCCAGCAGCTTGGCGGGAGGGCCATACGAGCAGTACTTC. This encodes CASSLAGGPYEQYF. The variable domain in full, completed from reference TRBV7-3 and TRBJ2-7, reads GAGVSQTPSNKVTEKGKYVELRCDPISGHTALYWYRQSLGQGPEFLIYFQGTGAADDSGLPNDRFFAVRPEGSVSTLKIQRTERGDSAVYLCASSLAGGPYEQYFGPGTRLTVT.

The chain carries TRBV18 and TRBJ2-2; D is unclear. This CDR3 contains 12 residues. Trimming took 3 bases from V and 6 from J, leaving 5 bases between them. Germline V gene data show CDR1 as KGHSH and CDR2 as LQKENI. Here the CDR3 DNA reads TGTGCCAGCTCACCCCTCCCCGGGGAGCTGTTTTTT. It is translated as CASSPLPGELFF.

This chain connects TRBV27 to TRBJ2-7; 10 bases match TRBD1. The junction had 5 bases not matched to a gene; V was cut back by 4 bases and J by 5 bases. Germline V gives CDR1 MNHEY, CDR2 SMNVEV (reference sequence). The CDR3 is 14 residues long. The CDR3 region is CASSSGQGTHEQYF. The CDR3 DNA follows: TGTGCCAGCAGTTCGGGACAGGGGACCCACGAGCAGTACTTC.

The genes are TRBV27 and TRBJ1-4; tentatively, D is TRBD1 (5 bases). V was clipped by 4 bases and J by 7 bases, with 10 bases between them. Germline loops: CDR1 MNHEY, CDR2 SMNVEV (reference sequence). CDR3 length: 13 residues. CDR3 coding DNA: TGTGCCAGCAGTTCAGGGTCGGCTGAAAAACTGTTTTTT. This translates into CASSSGSAEKLFF. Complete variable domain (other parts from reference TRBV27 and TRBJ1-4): EAQVTQNPRYLITVTGKKLTVTCSQNMNHEYMSWYRQDPGLGLRQIYYSMNVEVTDKGDVPEGYKVSRKEKRNFPLILESPSPNQTSLYFCASSSGSAEKLFFGSGTQLSVL.

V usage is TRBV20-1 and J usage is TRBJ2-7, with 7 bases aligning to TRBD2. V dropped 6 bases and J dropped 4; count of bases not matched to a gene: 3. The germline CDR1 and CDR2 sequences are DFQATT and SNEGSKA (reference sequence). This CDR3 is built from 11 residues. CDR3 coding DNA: TGCAGTGCGAGACTAGCTTACGAGCAGTACTTC. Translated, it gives CSARLAYEQYF.

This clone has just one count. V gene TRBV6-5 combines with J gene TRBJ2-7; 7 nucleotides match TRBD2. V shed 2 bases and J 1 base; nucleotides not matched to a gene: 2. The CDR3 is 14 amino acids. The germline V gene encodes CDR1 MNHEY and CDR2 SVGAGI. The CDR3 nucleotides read TGTGCCAGCAGTTACGGGACTAATTCCTACGAGCAGTACTTC. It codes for CASSYGTNSYEQYF.